This record covers a single TCR beta chain. Its antigen remains undetermined. No much larger clonotype is one base removed from it; base qualities were not supplied. TCRbeta CDR3 regions were amplified from genomic DNA by means of the immunoSEQ Assay, a bias-controlled multiplex PCR. The study's own analysis went as follows. Nucleated cell counts per sample were estimated from amplification of reference gene primers within the assay. To quantify the absolute abundance of each unique TCRbeta CDR3 rearrangement, sequence reads were collapsed and filtered. For each sample, productive Simpson clonality was calculated as the square root of Simpson's diversity index over productive rearrangements. Not all clones reach the TCRdb copy of this immuneACCESS table, which keeps in-frame sequences only. Checked studies attribute under half of the gap to unresolved V genes and leave the rest unexplained. V and J calls and clone size are copied from that table; D and trimming were computed from the DNA. Across this sample there are around 250,000 clones, with about 83% seen only once. The biggest ten clones account for more than 2% of the sample.

The CDR3 measures 11 amino acids from cysteine to phenylalanine. Of the read, only the CDR3 DNA is kept; its 33 bases are in frame from base 1. The junction shows trimming of 5 bases on V and 6 bases on J, plus 8 bases between the germline ends. The germline V gene (reference sequence) specifies LNHDA as CDR1 and SQIVND as CDR2. Participants in the prospective study were aged about 18 to 95 years, lived in some 24 United States geographic areas, and enrolled through a virtual design. In the prospective study, cohorts were assigned on the basis of participant-reported clinical history obtained from a screening survey and a study questionnaire. ImmuneRACE Cohort 3 recovered participants were defined by two consecutive negative NP/OP PCR tests, healthcare professional clearance, or symptom resolution. Mobile phlebotomists in the prospective study collected whole blood, serum and a nasopharyngeal or oropharyngeal swab from every participant. Prospective study participants could optionally give additional blood draws and questionnaires over an approximately 2-month period. Prospective study blood samples were shipped either frozen or at room temperature before DNA extraction.

These data come from a study of blood T cell repertoires in COVID-19 (dated by TCRdb to 2020 to 2021). At the level of the whole study: Samples from collaborators originated in the United States, Italy and Spain and spanned both the acute and convalescent phases of COVID-19. The material from the prospective study consisted of cDNA or gDNA derived from T cells, B-cell-depleted T cells, or PBMCs. The dataset comprised deeply sampled blood TCRbeta repertoires from subjects exposed to, actively infected with, or recovered from COVID-19. The repertoires were released in a freely available public database intended as a resource for research on the immune response to SARS-CoV-2. The samples were drawn from the first 160 participants of the ongoing ImmuneRACE study and from under 1,500 subjects provided by 6 global collaborators. Nearly every sample came with metadata listing a de-identified subject ID, COVID-19 status, age in years and sex. Where HLA class I and class II types were available, the types were taken from metadata supplied by the sample provider, not from assay-based typing.

The paper as a whole reports these results and caveats: The amount of clinical and demographic metadata varied by source and participant and was provided uncurated.

The sequenced material came from PBMCs or T cells enriched from blood (not recorded which). The rearranged segments are TRBV19 and TRBJ2-7; the D gene remains uncertain. The receptor's source is a woman between 45 and 60 years old who had recovered from COVID-19. The DNA reads as follows: TGTGCCAGTAGTGGTGGGCGCGAGCAGTACTTC. Its coded protein is CASSGGREQYF.